The 26 T cell receptor beta chains reported below all come from one sample, sequenced in a study of radiotherapy plus CTLA-4 blockade in lung cancer. Measured with immunoSEQ multiplex PCR; TCRdb has only the in-frame clones, and not every one. The sample includes tens of thousands of clones, almost 85% of them seen just once. Sample: peripheral blood, taken from a patient treated with radiotherapy plus ipilimumab. All receptors come from a human donor with non-small cell lung cancer whose response to radiotherapy plus ipilimumab could not be evaluated.

The J gene is TRBJ2-3, the V gene TRBV11-2; 8 bases line up with TRBD2. Germline CDR1 reads SGHAT; CDR2 reads FQNNGV. The CDR3 consists of 14 residues. The junction had 6 bases not matched to a gene; V was cut back by 10 bases and J by 0 bases. CDR3 in amino acids: CATRLAPSTDTQYF. CDR3 bases: TGTGCCACCCGACTAGCGCCAAGCACAGATACGCAGTATTTT. Looking up the rest from reference TRBV11-2 and TRBJ2-3 gives the full variable domain: EAGVAQSPRYKIIEKRQSVAFWCNPISGHATLYWYQQILGQGPKLLIQFQNNGVVDDSQLPKDRFSAERLKGVDSTLKIQPAKLEDSAVYLCATRLAPSTDTQYFGPGTRLTVL.

The rearrangement joins TRBV6-5 to TRBJ1-5; perhaps TRBD1 as D (5 bases). CDR3 size: 16 residues. Germline CDR1 is MNHEY and CDR2 is SVGAGI. Trimming left V 2 bases short and J 5 bases short, with 16 bases between. The CDR3 is CASSYLLPRGYQPQHF. The CDR3 DNA sequence: TGTGCCAGCAGTTACCTCCTCCCACGGGGGTATCAGCCCCAGCATTTT.

This chain links TRBV19 with TRBJ2-1, with a possible D match to TRBD2 (6 bases). The CDR3 runs 17 residues. CDR1 and CDR2 from the germline V gene are LNHDA and SQIVND (reference sequence). V gave up 2 bases and J gave up 0 bases, with 14 bases separating them. The CDR3 sequence: CASSIWGVSSSYNEQFF. The CDR3 coding sequence is TGTGCCAGTAGTATATGGGGGGTCTCTAGCTCCTACAATGAGCAGTTCTTC.

This rearrangement joins TRBV7-2 to TRBJ2-2; 8 nucleotides align to TRBD1. The length of the CDR3 is 15 residues. From germline, CDR1 is SGHTA and CDR2 FQGNSA. With V trimmed by 6 bases and J by 0 bases, 3 bases remained unmatched. The CDR3 spells CASRLTGANTGELFF. The CDR3 DNA sequence: TGTGCCAGCAGACTGACAGGGGCGAACACCGGGGAGCTGTTTTTT. Full variable domain (missing parts from reference TRBV7-2 and TRBJ2-2): GAGVSQSPSNKVTEKGKDVELRCDPISGHTALYWYRQSLGQGLEFLIYFQGNSAPDKSGLPSDRFSAERTGGSVSTLTIQRTQQEDSAVYLCASRLTGANTGELFFGEGSRLTVL.

The chain carries TRBV7-3 and TRBJ2-1, with 15 bases identical to TRBD2. The germline gives CDR1 SGHTA, CDR2 FQGTGA. The CDR3 is 15 amino acids. With 6 bases clipped from V and 7 bases from J, the junction kept 4 bases outside the gene matches. The CDR3 is CASSFGTSGRNEQFF. The CDR3 DNA reads TGTGCCAGCAGTTTTGGGACTAGCGGGAGGAATGAGCAGTTCTTC.

The CDR3 bases are TGCGCCAGCAGCCTATTGCTAGGTGGCTCCCAAGCCGCCTACGAGCAGTACTTC. Translated, it gives CASSLLLGGSQAAYEQYF. The chain recombines TRBV4-1 with TRBJ2-7; unclear D gene. This CDR3 has 18 amino acids. Germline V gene sequence: CDR1 MGHRA, CDR2 YSYEKL. The V gene lost 4 bases and the J gene lost 2 bases, with 24 bases spanning the gap.

The chain recombines TRBV29-1 with TRBJ2-1; D unresolved. The CDR3 extends over 10 amino acids. Trimming cost V 7 bases and J 6 bases, with 7 bases left between them. Germline CDR1 SQVTM, CDR2 ANQGSEA. The CDR3 reads CSARSNEQFF. CDR3 bases: TGCAGCGCCCGGAGCAATGAGCAGTTCTTC.

CDR3: CASSQESVGGANTGELFF. As DNA, the CDR3 is TGCGCCAGCAGCCAAGAATCGGTAGGAGGGGCGAACACCGGGGAGCTGTTTTTT. The chain joins TRBV4-3 to TRBJ2-2; the D gene is possibly TRBD2 (6 bases). The CDR3 totals 18 residues. With 0 bases removed from V and 0 bases from J, the gap between germline ends came to 14 bases. Germline loops: CDR1 LGHNA, CDR2 YSLEER.

V gene TRBV5-1 combines with J gene TRBJ1-1, with 8 bases lining up with TRBD1. CDR3 length: 14 amino acids. Germline V gene sequence: CDR1 SGHRS, CDR2 YFSETQ. V lost 6 bases and J lost 4; bases outside the gene matches: 8. In DNA, the CDR3 is TGCGCCAGCACCCTACTTACAGGGGGCACTGAAGCTTTCTTT. The encoded protein is CASTLLTGGTEAFF.

V usage is TRBV7-9 and J usage is TRBJ1-1, with D tentatively TRBD1 (6 bases). CDR3 size: 14 residues. The V end was cut by 5 bases, the J end by 2 bases, with 12 bases between. The germline gives CDR1 SEHNR, CDR2 FQNEAQ (reference sequence). CDR3 region: CASSRDTLNTEAFF. CDR3 bases: TGTGCCAGCAGCCGGGACACATTAAACACTGAAGCTTTCTTT.

V gene TRBV28 combines with J gene TRBJ2-3; 15 nucleotides align to TRBD2. Germline CDR1 and CDR2: MDHEN and SYDVKM. The CDR3 has 18 amino acids. Losses at the gene ends were 5 bases for V and 2 bases for J; bases not matched to a gene: 8. DNA for the CDR3: TGTGCCAGCAGTCGCATGGGACTAGCGGGAGGAGCCACAGATACGCAGTATTTT. This translates into CASSRMGLAGGATDTQYF. Supplemented by reference TRBV28 and TRBJ2-3, the full variable domain reads DVKVTQSSRYLVKRTGEKVFLECVQDMDHENMFWYRQDPGLGLRLIYFSYDVKMKEKGDIPEGYSVSREKKERFSLILESASTNQTSMYLCASSRMGLAGGATDTQYFGPGTRLTVL.

The J gene is TRBJ1-5, the V gene TRBV28; D is perhaps TRBD1 (5 bases). CDR3 length: 12 amino acids. The V and J ends lost 11 bases and 2 bases respectively, with 10 bases between them. The germline CDR1 and CDR2 sequences are MDHEN and SYDVKM. CDR3 in amino acids: CAVDSGNQPQHF. CDR3 bases: TGTGCCGTCGACAGCGGCAATCAGCCCCAGCATTTT.

This chain uses TRBV20-1 with TRBJ2-1; no clear D gene. The germline gives CDR1 DFQATT, CDR2 SNEGSKA (reference sequence). The CDR3 sequence is 9 residues long. V lost 3 bases to trimming and J lost 9 bases, with 3 bases between them. Here the CDR3 DNA reads TGCAGTGCTAGCGTTGAGCAGTTCTTC. Amino acid sequence: CSASVEQFF.

The rearrangement links TRBV21-1 to TRBJ2-1; the table calls TRBD2, which could not be checked here. TRBV21-1 is described as a pseudogene. The CDR3 runs 16 residues. The CDR3, as DNA: TGTGCCAGCAGCGTTTCAGGGACTGCGTTTCTTTTTGAGCAGTTCTTC. Translating gives CASSVSGTAFLFEQFF.

This clone was picked up a small number of times. V and J are TRBV7-8 and TRBJ1-5; TRBD1 agrees at 7 bases. The CDR3 has 16 residues. Trimming took 5 bases from V and 2 from J; bases not matched to a gene: 9. Germline CDR1 is SGHVS and CDR2 is FQNEAQ. CDR3 in amino acids: CASSAATGKGNQPQHF. In DNA form, the CDR3 reads TGTGCCAGCAGCGCCGCGACAGGGAAGGGCAATCAGCCCCAGCATTTT. Full variable domain (missing parts from reference TRBV7-8 and TRBJ1-5): GAGVSQSPRYKVAKRGQDVALRCDPISGHVSLFWYQQALGQGPEFLTYFQNEAQLDKSGLPSDRFFAERPEGSVSTLKIQRTQQEDSAVYLCASSAATGKGNQPQHFGDGTRLSIL.

The chain carries TRBV6-5 and TRBJ2-1, with D possibly TRBD1 on 6 matching bases. The CDR3 extends over 14 amino acids. Trimming removed 2 bases at V and 5 bases at J, with 10 bases between. Germline CDR1 MNHEY, CDR2 SVGAGI. The CDR3 here is CASSYRQEDNEQFF. The CDR3 DNA sequence: TGTGCCAGCAGTTACCGACAGGAAGACAATGAGCAGTTCTTC.

The J gene is TRBJ1-1, the V gene TRBV13, with a possible D match to TRBD1 (6 bases). The CDR3 is 14 residues long. Germline V gene lookup returns CDR1 PRHDT and CDR2 FYEKMQ (reference sequence). V was shortened by 6 bases and J by 5 bases, with 16 bases between the two germline ends. CDR3 in amino acids: CASSLTRGGTEAFF. In DNA, the CDR3 is TGTGCCAGCAGTTTAACCAGGGGAGGGACTGAAGCTTTCTTT. Full variable domain (outside the CDR3, taken from reference TRBV13 and TRBJ1-1): AAGVIQSPRHLIKEKRETATLKCYPIPRHDTVYWYQQGPGQDPQFLISFYEKMQSDKGSIPDRFSAQQFSDYHSELNMSSLELGDSALYFCASSLTRGGTEAFFGQGTRLTVV.

The chain combines TRBV6-5 with TRBJ1-2; TRBD1 aligns across 8 bases. Germline V CDR1 and CDR2: MNHEY, SVGAGI. The CDR3 loop spans 13 amino acids. Trimming took 5 bases from V and 8 from J; bases not matched to a gene: 7. CDR3 sequence (DNA): TGTGCCAGCAGTCGTCAGGGGGCCTGGGGCTACACCTTC. The encoded protein is CASSRQGAWGYTF.

This clone has just a few counts. The chain has TRBV29-1 and TRBJ2-3; perhaps TRBD2 as D (6 bases). Germline V CDR1 and CDR2: SQVTM, ANQGSEA. The CDR3 totals 12 residues. The germline V and J ends were trimmed by 4 bases and 6 bases, with 11 bases remaining between them. CDR3 in amino acids: CSVGDFGDTQYF. The DNA of the CDR3 is TGCAGCGTTGGGGACTTTGGGGATACGCAGTATTTT.

J is TRBJ2-1 and V is TRBV18, with 10 bases identical to TRBD1. This CDR3 spans 14 amino acids. Germline V CDR1 and CDR2: KGHSH, LQKENI. With 4 bases clipped from V and 6 bases from J, the junction kept 3 bases outside the gene matches. CDR3 amino acids: CASSLDRGPNEQFF. The CDR3, as DNA: TGTGCCAGCTCACTCGACAGGGGGCCCAATGAGCAGTTCTTC.

The rearrangement joins TRBV12-5 to TRBJ2-2, with D tentatively TRBD1 (5 bases). Per germline, CDR1 LGHNT and CDR2 FRNRAP. The V end was cut by 2 bases, the J end by 1 base, with 11 bases between. The CDR3 covers 16 residues. CDR3 in DNA: TGTGCTAGTGGTTTGATCGTGACAGAGAACACCGGGGAGCTGTTTTTT. Amino acid sequence: CASGLIVTENTGELFF.

This chain connects TRBV7-3 to TRBJ1-1; tentatively, D is TRBD1 (6 bases). Trimming removed 5 bases from V and 4 bases from J, with 17 bases in between. The germline CDR1 and CDR2 sequences are SGHTA and FQGTGA. The CDR3 runs 15 residues. The CDR3 DNA reads TGTGCCAGCAGCCCTCGATCAGGGGTGGGCACTGAAGCTTTCTTT. Translating it yields CASSPRSGVGTEAFF. The whole variable domain, remainder taken from reference TRBV7-3 and TRBJ1-1, is GAGVSQTPSNKVTEKGKYVELRCDPISGHTALYWYRQSLGQGPEFLIYFQGTGAADDSGLPNDRFFAVRPEGSVSTLKIQRTERGDSAVYLCASSPRSGVGTEAFFGQGTRLTVV.

The chain carries TRBV29-1 and TRBJ2-4, with D tentatively TRBD2 (5 bases). CDR3 length: 12 residues. Germline CDR1 is SQVTM and CDR2 is ANQGSEA. Trimming removed 3 bases at V and 8 bases at J, with 11 bases between. CDR3 residues: CSVDLAGDIQYF. The CDR3 nucleotides read TGCAGCGTTGATCTGGCCGGGGACATTCAGTACTTC.

V and J are TRBV28 and TRBJ1-4; D is unclear. Deletions cut 3 bases from V and 7 bases from J, with 15 bases between. From germline, CDR1 is MDHEN and CDR2 SYDVKM. This CDR3 region has 15 residues. CDR3: CASSFSGIVAEKLFF. CDR3 in DNA: TGTGCCAGCAGTTTCTCGGGAATCGTTGCTGAAAAACTGTTTTTT.

The chain has TRBV28 and TRBJ1-2; the D gene is possibly TRBD1 (5 bases). This CDR3 region has 16 residues. The V gene's germline CDR1 is MDHEN and CDR2 SYDVKM. V dropped 2 bases and J dropped 8 bases, with 21 bases sitting between them. The CDR3 sequence is CASSLMGRASSMGYTF. CDR3 sequence (DNA): TGTGCCAGCAGTTTAATGGGCAGGGCTTCTTCTATGGGCTACACCTTC.

CDR3 in DNA: TGTGCCAGCAGTCCCGGGGGAAGTCTTGGTACGCAGTATTTT. Residues: CASSPGGSLGTQYF. The chain links TRBV6-1 to TRBJ2-3; D possibly corresponds to TRBD2 (6 bases). The germline V gene encodes CDR1 MNHNS and CDR2 SASEGT. There are 14 residues in the CDR3. Trimming removed 5 bases at V and 8 bases at J, with 17 bases between.